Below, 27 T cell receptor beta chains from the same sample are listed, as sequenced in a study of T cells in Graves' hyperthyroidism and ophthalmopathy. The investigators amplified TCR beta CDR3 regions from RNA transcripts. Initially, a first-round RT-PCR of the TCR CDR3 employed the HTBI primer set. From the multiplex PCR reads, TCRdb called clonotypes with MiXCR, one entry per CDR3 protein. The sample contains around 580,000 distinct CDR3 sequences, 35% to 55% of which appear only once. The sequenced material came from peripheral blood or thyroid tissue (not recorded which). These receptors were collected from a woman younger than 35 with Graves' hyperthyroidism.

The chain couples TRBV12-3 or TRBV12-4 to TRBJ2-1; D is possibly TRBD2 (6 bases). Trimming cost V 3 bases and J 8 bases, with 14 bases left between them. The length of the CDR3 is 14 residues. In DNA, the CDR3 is TGTGCCAGCAGTTTTTGGAGGGGTAGCGATGAGCAGTTCTTC. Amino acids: CASSFWRGSDEQFF.

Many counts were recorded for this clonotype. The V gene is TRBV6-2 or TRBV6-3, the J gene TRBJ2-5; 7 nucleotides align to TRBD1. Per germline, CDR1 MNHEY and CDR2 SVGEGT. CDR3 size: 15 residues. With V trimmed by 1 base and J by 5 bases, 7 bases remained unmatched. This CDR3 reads CASSYLQGLLETQYF. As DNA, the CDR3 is TGTGCCAGCAGTTACTTACAGGGGTTATTGGAGACCCAGTACTTC.

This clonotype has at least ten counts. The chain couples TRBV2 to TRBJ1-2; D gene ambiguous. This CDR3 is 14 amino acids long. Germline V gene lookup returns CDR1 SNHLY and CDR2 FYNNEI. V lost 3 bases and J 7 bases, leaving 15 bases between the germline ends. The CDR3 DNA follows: TGTGCCAGCAGTGAGACACCCAACGCGGGTGGCTACACCTTC. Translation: CASSETPNAGGYTF.

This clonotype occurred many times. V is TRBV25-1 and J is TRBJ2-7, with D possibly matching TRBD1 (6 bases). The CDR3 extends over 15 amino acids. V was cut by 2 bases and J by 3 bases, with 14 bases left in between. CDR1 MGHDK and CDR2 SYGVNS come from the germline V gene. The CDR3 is CASSEADSHLYEQYF. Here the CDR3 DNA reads TGTGCCAGCAGTGAAGCGGACAGTCACCTCTACGAGCAGTACTTC.

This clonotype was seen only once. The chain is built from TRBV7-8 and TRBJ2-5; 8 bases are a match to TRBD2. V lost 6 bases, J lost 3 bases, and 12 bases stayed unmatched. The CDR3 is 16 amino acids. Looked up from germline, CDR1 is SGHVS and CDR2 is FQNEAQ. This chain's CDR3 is CASSLGGSGKKETQYF. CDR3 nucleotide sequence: TGTGCCAGCAGTCTAGGGGGTAGCGGGAAAAAAGAGACCCAGTACTTC.

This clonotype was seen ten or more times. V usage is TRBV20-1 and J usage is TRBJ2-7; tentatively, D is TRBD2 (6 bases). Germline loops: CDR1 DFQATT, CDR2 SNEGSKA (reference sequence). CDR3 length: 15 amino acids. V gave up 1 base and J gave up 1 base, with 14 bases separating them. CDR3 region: CSARVRERASYEQYF. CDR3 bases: TGCAGTGCTAGAGTGAGGGAGCGGGCATCCTACGAGCAGTACTTC.

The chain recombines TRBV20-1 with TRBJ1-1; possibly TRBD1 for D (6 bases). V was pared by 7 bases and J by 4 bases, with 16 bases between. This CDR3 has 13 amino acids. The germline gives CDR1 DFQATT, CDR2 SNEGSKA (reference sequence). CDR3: CSGKAGASTEAFF. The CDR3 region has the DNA TGCAGTGGGAAAGCGGGGGCTAGCACTGAAGCTTTCTTT.

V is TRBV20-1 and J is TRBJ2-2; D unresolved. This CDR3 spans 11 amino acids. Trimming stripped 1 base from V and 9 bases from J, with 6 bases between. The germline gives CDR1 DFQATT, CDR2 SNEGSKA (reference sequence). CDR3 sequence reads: CSARGLRELFF. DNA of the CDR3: TGCAGTGCTAGAGGACTTCGGGAGCTGTTTTTT.

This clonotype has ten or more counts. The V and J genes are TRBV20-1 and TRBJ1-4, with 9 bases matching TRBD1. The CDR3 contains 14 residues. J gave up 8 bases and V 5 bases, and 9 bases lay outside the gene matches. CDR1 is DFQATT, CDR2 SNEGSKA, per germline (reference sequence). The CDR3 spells CSAPRRDRDEKLFF. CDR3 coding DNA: TGCAGTGCTCCTCGCCGGGACAGGGACGAAAAACTGTTTTTT.

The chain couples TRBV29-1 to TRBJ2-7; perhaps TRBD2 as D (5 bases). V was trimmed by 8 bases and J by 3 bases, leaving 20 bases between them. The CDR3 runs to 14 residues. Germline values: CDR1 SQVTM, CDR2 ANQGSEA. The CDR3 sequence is CSSTLTEEVYEQYF. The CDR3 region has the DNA TGCAGCTCAACCCTAACAGAGGAGGTCTACGAGCAGTACTTC.

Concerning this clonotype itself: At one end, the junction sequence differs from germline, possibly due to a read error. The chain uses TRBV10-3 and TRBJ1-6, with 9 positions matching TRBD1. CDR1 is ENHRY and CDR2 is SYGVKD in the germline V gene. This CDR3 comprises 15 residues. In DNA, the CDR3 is TGTGCCAGCAGTACAGAGACAGGGGGTGATTCGCCCCTCCACTTT. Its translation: CASSTETGGDSPLHF.

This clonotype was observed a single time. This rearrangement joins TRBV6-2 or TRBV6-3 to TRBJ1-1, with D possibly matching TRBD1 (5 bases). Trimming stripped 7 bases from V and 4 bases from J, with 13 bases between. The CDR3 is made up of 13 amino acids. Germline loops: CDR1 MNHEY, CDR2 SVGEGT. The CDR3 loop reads CASKRGKVTEAFF. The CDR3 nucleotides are TGTGCCAGCAAACGGGGGAAGGTCACTGAAGCTTTCTTT.

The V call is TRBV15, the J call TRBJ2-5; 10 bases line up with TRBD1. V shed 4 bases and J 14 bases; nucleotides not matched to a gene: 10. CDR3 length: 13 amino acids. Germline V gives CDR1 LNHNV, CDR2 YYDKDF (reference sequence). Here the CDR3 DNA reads TGTGCCACCAGCAAAGGACAGGGGGAGACCCGATACTTC. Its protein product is CATSKGQGETRYF.

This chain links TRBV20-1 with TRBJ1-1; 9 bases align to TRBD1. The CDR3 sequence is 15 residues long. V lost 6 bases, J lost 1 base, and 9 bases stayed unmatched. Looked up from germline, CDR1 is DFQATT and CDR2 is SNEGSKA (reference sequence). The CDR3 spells CSAEHRGLENTEAFF. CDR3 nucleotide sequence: TGCAGTGCAGAACACAGGGGGCTGGAGAACACTGAAGCTTTCTTT.

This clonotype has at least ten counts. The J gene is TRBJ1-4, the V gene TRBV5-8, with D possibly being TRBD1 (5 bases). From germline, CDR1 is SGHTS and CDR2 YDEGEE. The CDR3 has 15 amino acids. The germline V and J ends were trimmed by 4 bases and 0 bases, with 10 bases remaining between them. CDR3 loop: CASSLDSPTNEKLFF. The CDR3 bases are TGTGCCAGCAGCCTCGACAGCCCAACTAATGAAAAACTGTTTTTT.

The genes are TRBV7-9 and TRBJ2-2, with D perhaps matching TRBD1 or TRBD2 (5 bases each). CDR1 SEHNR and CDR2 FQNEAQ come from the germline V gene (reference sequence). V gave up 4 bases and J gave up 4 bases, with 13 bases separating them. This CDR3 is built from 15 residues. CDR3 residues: CASSSSGTTTGELFF. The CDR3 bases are TGTGCCAGCAGCTCGTCGGGGACCACCACCGGGGAGCTGTTTTTT.

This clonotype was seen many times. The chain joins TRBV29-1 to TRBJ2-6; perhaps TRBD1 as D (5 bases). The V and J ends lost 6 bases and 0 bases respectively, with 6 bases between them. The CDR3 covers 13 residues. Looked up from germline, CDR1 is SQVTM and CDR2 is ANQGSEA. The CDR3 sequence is CSVDSSGANVLTF. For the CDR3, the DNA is TGCAGCGTAGACAGCTCTGGGGCCAACGTCCTGACTTTC. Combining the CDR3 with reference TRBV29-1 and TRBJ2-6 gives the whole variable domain SAVISQKPSRDICQRGTSLTIQCQVDSQVTMMFWYRQQPGQSLTLIATANQGSEATYESGFVIDKFPISRPNLTFSTLTVSNMSPEDSSIYLCSVDSSGANVLTFGAGSRLTVL.

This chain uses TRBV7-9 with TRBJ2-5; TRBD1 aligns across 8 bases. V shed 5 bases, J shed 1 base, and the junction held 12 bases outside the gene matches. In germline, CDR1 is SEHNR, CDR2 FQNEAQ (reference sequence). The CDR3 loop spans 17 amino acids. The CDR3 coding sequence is TGTGCCAGCAGCGCCGTCAGAGGTGACAGGGGCCAAGAGACCCAGTACTTC. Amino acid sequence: CASSAVRGDRGQETQYF.

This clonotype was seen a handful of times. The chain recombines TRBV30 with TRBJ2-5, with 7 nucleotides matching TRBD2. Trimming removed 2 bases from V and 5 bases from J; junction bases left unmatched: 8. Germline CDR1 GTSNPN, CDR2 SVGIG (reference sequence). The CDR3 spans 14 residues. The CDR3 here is CAWSTNSGYETQYF. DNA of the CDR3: TGTGCCTGGAGTACAAATAGCGGGTACGAGACCCAGTACTTC.

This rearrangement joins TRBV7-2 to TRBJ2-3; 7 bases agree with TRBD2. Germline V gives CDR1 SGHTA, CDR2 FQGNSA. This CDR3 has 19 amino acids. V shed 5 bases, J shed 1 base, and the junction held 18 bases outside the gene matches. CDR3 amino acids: CASSHRGGRGLVGTDTQYF. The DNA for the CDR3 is TGTGCCAGCAGCCACCGCGGGGGAAGGGGATTAGTCGGCACAGATACGCAGTATTTT.

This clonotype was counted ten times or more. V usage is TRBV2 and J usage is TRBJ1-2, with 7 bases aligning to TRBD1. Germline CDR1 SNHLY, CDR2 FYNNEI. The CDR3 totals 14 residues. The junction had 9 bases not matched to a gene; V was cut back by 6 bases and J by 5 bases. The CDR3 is CASRPWTGLYGYTF. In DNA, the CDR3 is TGTGCCAGCAGGCCCTGGACAGGACTTTATGGCTACACCTTC.

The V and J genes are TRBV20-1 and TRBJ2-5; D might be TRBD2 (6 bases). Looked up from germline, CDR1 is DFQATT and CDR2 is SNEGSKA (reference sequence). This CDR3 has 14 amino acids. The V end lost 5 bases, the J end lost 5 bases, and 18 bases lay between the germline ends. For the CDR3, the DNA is TGCAGTGCTCCTCCCGGGGGACGTCGGGAGACCCAGTACTTC. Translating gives CSAPPGGRRETQYF.

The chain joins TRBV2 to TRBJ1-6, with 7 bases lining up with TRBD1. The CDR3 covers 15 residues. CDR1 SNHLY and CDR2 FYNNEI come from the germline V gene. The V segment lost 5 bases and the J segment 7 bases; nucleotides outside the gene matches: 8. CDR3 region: CASSRRQGENSPLHF. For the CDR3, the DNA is TGTGCCAGCAGTCGGAGACAGGGCGAGAATTCACCCCTCCACTTT.

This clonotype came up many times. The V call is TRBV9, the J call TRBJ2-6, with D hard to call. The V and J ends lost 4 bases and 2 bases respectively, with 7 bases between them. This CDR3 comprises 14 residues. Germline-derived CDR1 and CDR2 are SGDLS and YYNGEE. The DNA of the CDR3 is TGTGCCAGCAGCCGCAGCACTGGGGCCAACGTCCTGACTTTC. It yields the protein CASSRSTGANVLTF. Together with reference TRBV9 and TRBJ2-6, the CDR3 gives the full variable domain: DSGVTQTPKHLITATGQRVTLRCSPRSGDLSVYWYQQSLDQGLQFLIQYYNGEERAKGNILERFSAQQFPDLHSELNLSSLELGDSALYFCASSRSTGANVLTFGAGSRLTVL.

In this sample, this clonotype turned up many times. This chain's CDR3 is CAISPGHPEAGNTIYF. CDR3 sequence (DNA): TGTGCCATTTCCCCTGGACACCCCGAAGCGGGAAACACCATATATTTT. V usage is TRBV10-3 and J usage is TRBJ1-3; weak D call: TRBD1 (5 bases). The CDR3 loop spans 16 amino acids. Trimming took 9 bases from V and 4 from J, leaving 22 bases between them. Germline V CDR1 and CDR2: ENHRY, SYGVKD.

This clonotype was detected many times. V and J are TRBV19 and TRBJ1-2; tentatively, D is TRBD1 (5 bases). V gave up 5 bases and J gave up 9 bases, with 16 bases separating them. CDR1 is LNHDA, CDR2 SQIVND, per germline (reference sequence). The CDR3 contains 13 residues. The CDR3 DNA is TGTGCCAGTAGTTCAAGTGGGGCGTTTAGCTACACCTTC. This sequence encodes CASSSSGAFSYTF.

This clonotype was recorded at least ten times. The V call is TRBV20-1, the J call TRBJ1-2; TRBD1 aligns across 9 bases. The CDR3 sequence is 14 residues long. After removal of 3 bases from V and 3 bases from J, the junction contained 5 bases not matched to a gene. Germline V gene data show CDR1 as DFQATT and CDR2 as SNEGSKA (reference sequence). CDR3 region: CSASGGQGHYGYTF. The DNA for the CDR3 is TGCAGTGCTAGTGGGGGACAGGGTCACTATGGCTACACCTTC.